The 26 T cell receptor beta chains below come from one sample, sequenced in a study of T cell responses to AZD1222 COVID-19 vaccine. Clones were sequenced by immunoSEQ multiplex PCR, and TCRdb holds only the in-frame ones, with some missing. The profile shows approximately 120,000 clones, nearly 95% of them singletons. This specimen consisted of peripheral blood, obtained on day 0 of AZD1222 vaccination. These TCRs come from an adult in good health.

The rearrangement links TRBV18 to TRBJ2-3; D is perhaps TRBD2 (6 bases). The CDR3 totals 16 residues. V lost 3 bases and J 4 bases, leaving 17 bases between the germline ends. CDR1 is KGHSH, CDR2 LQKENI, per germline. CDR3 protein: CASSPFRGPGADTQYF. CDR3 nucleotide sequence: TGTGCCAGCTCACCCTTTAGGGGCCCGGGGGCAGATACGCAGTATTTT.

The chain couples TRBV6-2 or TRBV6-3 to TRBJ1-2; D gene ambiguous. Germline CDR1 and CDR2: MNHEY and SVGEGT. Trimming removed 6 bases from V and 5 bases from J, with 16 bases in between. The CDR3 is made up of 14 amino acids. CDR3 in DNA: TGTGCCAGCAGCCCTAGCCCTACTGAGTATGGCTACACCTTC. As protein: CASSPSPTEYGYTF.

The chain combines TRBV14 with TRBJ1-2; 8 nucleotides align to TRBD1. Germline CDR1 reads SGHDN; CDR2 reads FVKESK. V was pared by 3 bases and J by 0 bases, with 12 bases of the junction left unmatched. The CDR3 totals 18 residues. The CDR3 spells CASSQRLGQGSPNYGYTF. DNA for the CDR3: TGTGCCAGCAGCCAGCGACTCGGACAGGGCTCTCCTAACTATGGCTACACCTTC.

V is TRBV2 and J is TRBJ1-4; D uncertain. The ends were cut back, 6 bases at V and 5 bases at J, with 16 bases in the middle. The CDR3 extends over 15 amino acids. CDR1 and CDR2 (germline): SNHLY, FYNNEI. CDR3 protein: CASRPDTRGNEKLFF. The CDR3 nucleotides read TGTGCCAGCAGACCTGACACCCGAGGAAATGAAAAACTGTTTTTT.

The rearrangement links TRBV29-1 to TRBJ2-3; 7 nucleotides align to TRBD1. The trim removed 5 bases at V and 4 bases at J, leaving 3 bases unmatched. The CDR3 contains 12 residues. Germline V gene lookup returns CDR1 SQVTM and CDR2 ANQGSEA. The CDR3 DNA follows: TGCAGCGTTATCGGACAGGCAGATACGCAGTATTTT. It is translated as CSVIGQADTQYF.

The chain carries TRBV19 and TRBJ1-1, with 8 bases aligning to TRBD1. The CDR3 covers 14 residues. The junction had 6 bases not matched to a gene; V was cut back by 4 bases and J by 5 bases. Germline lookup yields CDR1 LNHDA and CDR2 SQIVND (reference sequence). CDR3 nucleotide sequence: TGTGCCAGTAGTACCTCAGGGGGCAGGACTGAAGCTTTCTTT. It translates to CASSTSGGRTEAFF. The full variable domain, rest sourced from reference TRBV19 and TRBJ1-1, is DGGITQSPKYLFRKEGQNVTLSCEQNLNHDAMYWYRQDPGQGLRLIYYSQIVNDFQKGDIAEGYSVSREKKESFPLTVTSAQKNPTAFYLCASSTSGGRTEAFFGQGTRLTVV.

The chain recombines TRBV6-5 with TRBJ2-3; TRBD2 agrees at 8 bases. The CDR3 has 16 amino acids. The germline CDR1 and CDR2 sequences are MNHEY and SVGAGI. J was trimmed by 6 bases and V by 0 bases; bases with no gene match: 8. CDR3: CASSYSGRGAADTQYF. The CDR3 DNA is TGTGCCAGCAGTTACTCTGGGCGGGGGGCGGCCGATACGCAGTATTTT.

This rearrangement joins TRBV23-1 to TRBJ1-2, with no clear D. TRBV23-1 is marked as an open reading frame, function uncertain. This CDR3 contains 11 residues. V shed 6 bases and J shed 4 bases, with 6 bases lying between them. CDR3 bases: TGCGCCAGCAGGCACCTCTATGGCTACACCTTC. Amino acids: CASRHLYGYTF.

This chain uses TRBV18 with TRBJ1-5; weak D call: TRBD1 (6 bases). Germline V gene lookup returns CDR1 KGHSH and CDR2 LQKENI. The CDR3 extends over 14 amino acids. Trimming removed 6 bases from V and 10 bases from J, with 19 bases in between. For the CDR3, the DNA is TGTGCCAGCTCCACGAGGACGGGGGCTAGCCCCCAGCATTTT. As protein: CASSTRTGASPQHF.

This clone came up once. V gene TRBV19 combines with J gene TRBJ1-2, with D possibly TRBD1 on 5 matching bases. Germline V lookup: CDR1 LNHDA, CDR2 SQIVND (reference sequence). CDR3 length: 11 amino acids. V was clipped by 11 bases and J by 5 bases, with 12 bases between them. The CDR3 region has the DNA TGTGCCGCCCACGGGGGGTATGGCTACACCTTC. Translation: CAAHGGYGYTF.

This clone was detected once. The CDR3 nucleotides are TGCGCCAGCAGCTTTGCACAGGGGTACGAGCAGTACTTC. Encoded protein: CASSFAQGYEQYF. The gene calls are TRBV5-1 and TRBJ2-7; the match to TRBD1 covers 7 bases. Germline V gene data show CDR1 as SGHRS and CDR2 as YFSETQ. V dropped 2 bases and J dropped 4; count of bases not matched to a gene: 3. The CDR3 has 13 amino acids.

V gene TRBV7-9 combines with J gene TRBJ1-2; the D is unclear. V lost 1 base and J 6 bases, leaving 12 bases between the germline ends. CDR3 length: 14 residues. From germline, CDR1 is SEHNR and CDR2 FQNEAQ (reference sequence). The CDR3: CASSLDGLHDGYTF. The CDR3 DNA sequence: TGTGCCAGCAGCTTAGACGGGCTCCACGATGGCTACACCTTC.

The rearrangement uses TRBV24-1 and TRBJ1-5; D is ambiguous. Germline V lookup: CDR1 KGHDR, CDR2 SFDVKD. CDR3 length: 16 residues. V gave up 4 bases and J gave up 1 base, with 13 bases separating them. The CDR3 protein is CATSDPDRSSNQPQHF. CDR3 coding DNA: TGTGCCACCAGTGACCCGGACCGCTCGAGCAATCAGCCCCAGCATTTT.

On this clone: The same CDR3 can be traced to other DNA sequences in this sample. V usage is TRBV11-3 and J usage is TRBJ1-1; maybe TRBD1 (5 bases). From germline, CDR1 is SGHNT and CDR2 YENEEA. The V gene lost 5 bases and the J gene lost 1 base, with 8 bases spanning the gap. This CDR3 contains 13 residues. CDR3 loop: CASSLGQNTEAFF. CDR3 nucleotide sequence: TGTGCCAGCAGCCTAGGACAGAACACTGAAGCTTTCTTT.

The rearrangement joins TRBV7-3 to TRBJ2-1; a weak D match, TRBD2 (5 bases). The ends were cut back, 1 base at V and 2 bases at J, with 12 bases in the middle. The CDR3 is 16 amino acids. Per germline, CDR1 SGHTA and CDR2 FQGTGA. CDR3 in DNA: TGTGCCAGCAGCTTAATAGGCGGGTACCCCTACAATGAGCAGTTCTTC. Protein product: CASSLIGGYPYNEQFF.

The CDR3 region is CASSNGLAGSEQFF. The DNA of the CDR3 is TGCGCCAGCAGCAACGGACTAGCCGGGAGTGAGCAGTTCTTC. The genes are TRBV5-1 and TRBJ2-1, with 8 bases identical to TRBD2. This CDR3 comprises 14 residues. Unmatched junction bases numbered 9, after V lost 4 bases and J lost 9 bases. Germline CDR1 and CDR2: SGHRS and YFSETQ.

J is TRBJ2-6 and V is TRBV2; perhaps TRBD2 as D (6 bases). This CDR3 comprises 14 residues. Germline assignment: CDR1 SNHLY and CDR2 FYNNEI. Deletions cut 7 bases from V and 2 bases from J, with 9 bases between. The CDR3 sequence: CASTGRTGANVLTF. The CDR3 coding sequence is TGTGCCAGCACAGGGAGGACTGGGGCCAACGTCCTGACTTTC.

CDR3 region: CASSHRTGADTIYF. The DNA of the CDR3 is TGCGCCAGCAGCCATAGGACAGGGGCGGACACCATATATTTT. V gene TRBV5-1 combines with J gene TRBJ1-3; TRBD1 matches 9 bases. Germline V gene lookup returns CDR1 SGHRS and CDR2 YFSETQ. V lost 4 bases and J lost 8; bases outside the gene matches: 7. The CDR3 loop spans 14 amino acids.

J is TRBJ2-3 and V is TRBV9, with D maybe TRBD1 (6 bases). Between the trimmed V and J ends, which lost 2 bases and 6 bases, there was a span of 19 bases. Per germline, CDR1 SGDLS and CDR2 YYNGEE. The CDR3 covers 16 residues. The CDR3 here is CASSVSPSPRGDTQYF. Written as DNA, the CDR3 is TGTGCCAGCAGCGTCTCCCCAAGTCCGAGGGGGGATACGCAGTATTTT.

The chain couples TRBV11-3 to TRBJ1-1; weak D call: TRBD1 (5 bases). Germline CDR1 reads SGHNT; CDR2 reads YENEEA. The CDR3 consists of 14 residues. Trimming left V 4 bases short and J 1 base short, with 10 bases between. The CDR3 protein is CASSSGIENTEAFF. The CDR3 DNA follows: TGTGCCAGCAGCTCAGGGATAGAGAACACTGAAGCTTTCTTT.

The V gene is TRBV19, the J gene TRBJ1-1; D gene unclear. Germline V gene lookup returns CDR1 LNHDA and CDR2 SQIVND (reference sequence). Trimming took 7 bases from V and 6 from J, leaving 9 bases between them. This CDR3 region has 11 residues. The CDR3 DNA is TGTGCCAGTACCCTCATGGCTGAAGCTTTCTTT. Protein sequence: CASTLMAEAFF.

There are a few counts of this clone. The rearrangement links TRBV18 to TRBJ2-1; 9 bases map to TRBD1. Trimming took 1 base from V and 9 from J; bases not matched to a gene: 7. Per germline, CDR1 KGHSH and CDR2 LQKENI. CDR3 length: 15 amino acids. The CDR3 nucleotides read TGTGCCAGCTCACCACTTGGGGACAGGGACGGTGAGCAGTTCTTC. Its protein product is CASSPLGDRDGEQFF. Full variable domain (rest looked up from reference TRBV18 and TRBJ2-1): NAGVMQNPRHLVRRRGQEARLRCSPMKGHSHVYWYRQLPEEGLKFMVYLQKENIIDESGMPKERFSAEFPKEGPSILRIQQVVRGDSAAYFCASSPLGDRDGEQFFGPGTRLTVL.

This clone was picked up one time. V usage is TRBV9 and J usage is TRBJ2-1, with TRBD1 as a possible D gene (7 bases). With 3 bases removed from V and 10 bases from J, the gap between germline ends came to 14 bases. The germline gives CDR1 SGDLS, CDR2 YYNGEE. The CDR3 consists of 13 residues. The CDR3 is CASSAGGIGEQFF. The CDR3 bases are TGTGCCAGCAGCGCAGGGGGGATAGGGGAGCAGTTCTTC. Variable domain in full (rest from reference TRBV9 and TRBJ2-1): DSGVTQTPKHLITATGQRVTLRCSPRSGDLSVYWYQQSLDQGLQFLIQYYNGEERAKGNILERFSAQQFPDLHSELNLSSLELGDSALYFCASSAGGIGEQFFGPGTRLTVL.

The rearrangement uses TRBV27 and TRBJ2-4, with 11 bases fitting TRBD1. Germline assignment: CDR1 MNHEY and CDR2 SMNVEV (reference sequence). The CDR3 spans 15 residues. V was pared by 2 bases and J by 7 bases, with 4 bases of the junction left unmatched. The CDR3 here is CASSLDRDRGNIQYF. As DNA, the CDR3 is TGTGCCAGCAGTTTAGACCGGGACAGGGGGAACATTCAGTACTTC.

The rearrangement uses TRBV19 and TRBJ1-1; perhaps TRBD1 as D (5 bases). Deletions cut 5 bases from V and 0 bases from J, with 13 bases between. This CDR3 is 15 amino acids long. The germline V gene has CDR1 LNHDA and CDR2 SQIVND (reference sequence). For the CDR3, the DNA is TGTGCCAGTAGTCCCGGGACGGCTCTGAACACTGAAGCTTTCTTT. Protein product: CASSPGTALNTEAFF.

This chain connects TRBV27 to TRBJ2-7; D may match TRBD1 or TRBD2 (6 bases each). The CDR3 has 14 residues. Germline lookup yields CDR1 MNHEY and CDR2 SMNVEV (reference sequence). Deletions cut 0 bases from V and 4 bases from J, with 10 bases between. The CDR3 region is CASSLSGGGYEQYF. The CDR3 region has the DNA TGTGCCAGCAGTTTATCCGGGGGCGGGTACGAGCAGTACTTC.